Presented here are 18 T cell receptor beta chains from one specimen sequenced in a study of regulatory T cells in long-lasting Graves disease. Time point: newly diagnosed GD, antithyroid drugs for less than 3 months. The TCR library was made from RNA that had been extracted from PBMCs in TRIzol. Relying on iRepertoire HTBI primers and Arm-PCR of CDR3 regions, the team built TCR beta libraries. TCRdb independently ran MiXCR on the multiplex PCR reads; one entry per CDR3 protein. The profile shows approximately 460,000 distinct CDR3 sequences, roughly 15% of them singletons. The same data also contributed to another study, on T cells in Graves' hyperthyroidism and ophthalmopathy.

Sequencing was performed on peripheral blood mononuclear cells (PBMCs), taken at new diagnosis, from a patient treated with antithyroid drugs. The receptors shown here come from a woman aged 25 to 39 with Graves disease.

This clonotype showed up many times. Here the CDR3 DNA reads TGTGCCAGCAGTTCAAACCGTCAGAGAACTGAAGCTTTCTTT. Translating gives CASSSNRQRTEAFF. V usage is TRBV12-3 or TRBV12-4 and J usage is TRBJ1-1; D not resolved. This CDR3 region has 14 residues. The V end was cut by 4 bases, the J end by 5 bases, with 14 bases between.

This clonotype appeared many times. The junction departs from germline at one end; a sequencing error may be responsible. The chain recombines TRBV2 with TRBJ2-1, with 9 bases that match TRBD2. CDR3 size: 11 residues. Germline V CDR1 and CDR2: SNHLY, FYNNEI. Here the CDR3 reads CASNEAGGPSF. CDR3 in DNA: TGTGCCAGCAACGAGGCGGGAGGGCCGTCCTTC.

This clonotype was picked up many times. The chain links TRBV15 to TRBJ1-1; 10 bases fit TRBD1. Germline CDR1 LNHNV, CDR2 YYDKDF (reference sequence). CDR3 length equals 14 residues. V shed 7 bases and J 1 base; nucleotides not matched to a gene: 3. CDR3 region: CATTRDRGNTEAFF. The CDR3 DNA is TGTGCCACCACCAGGGACAGGGGGAACACTGAAGCTTTCTTT.

The chain carries TRBV9 and TRBJ1-1; 7 positions match TRBD1. The CDR3 sequence is 16 residues long. J lost 0 bases, V lost 0 bases, and 5 bases had no gene match. Germline-derived CDR1 and CDR2 are SGDLS and YYNGEE. CDR3 residues: CASSVDAGQMNTEAFF. CDR3 coding DNA: TGTGCCAGCAGCGTAGATGCGGGACAGATGAACACTGAAGCTTTCTTT.

This clonotype has at least ten counts. The gene calls are TRBV12-3 or TRBV12-4 and TRBJ1-3; 9 bases line up with TRBD1. The J segment lost 1 base and the V segment lost 3 bases, leaving 10 bases of the junction unmatched. The CDR3 has 18 residues. Here the CDR3 reads CASSFEGYRGLSGNTIYF. DNA for the CDR3: TGTGCCAGCAGTTTTGAAGGTTACAGGGGGCTTTCTGGAAACACCATATATTTT.

The sample holds many counts of this clonotype. The rearrangement joins TRBV6-2 or TRBV6-3 to TRBJ2-3, with a possible D match to TRBD2 (5 bases). Trimming removed 8 bases from V and 0 bases from J, with 15 bases in between. The length of the CDR3 is 15 residues. Germline V gene sequence: CDR1 MNHEY, CDR2 SVGEGT. The CDR3 region is CASSSRTDSTDTQYF. The CDR3 coding sequence is TGTGCCAGCTCTAGCCGGACGGATAGCACAGATACGCAGTATTTT.

This rearrangement joins TRBV3-1 to TRBJ2-1, with 7 bases aligning to TRBD2. CDR3 length: 13 amino acids. The V gene's germline CDR1 is LGHDT and CDR2 YNNKEL (reference sequence). Germline trimming cut 2 bases from V and 10 bases from J; bases unmatched to any gene: 5. CDR3 sequence: CASSQSLRGEQFF. Here the CDR3 DNA reads TGTGCCAGCAGCCAATCTTTGCGGGGGGAGCAGTTCTTC.

This clonotype has at least ten counts. The V and J genes are TRBV5-4 and TRBJ2-1; TRBD2 matches 15 bases. Germline trimming cut 4 bases from V and 4 bases from J; bases unmatched to any gene: 3. CDR1 and CDR2 from the germline V gene are SGHNT and YYREEE (reference sequence). CDR3 length equals 16 residues. The DNA for the CDR3 is TGTGCCAGCAGCCCGGGACTAGCGGGAGGATACAATGAGCAGTTCTTC. The encoded protein is CASSPGLAGGYNEQFF.

This clonotype was seen many times. The rearrangement joins TRBV12-3 or TRBV12-4 to TRBJ1-1, with 9 nucleotides matching TRBD1. Unmatched junction bases numbered 8, after V lost 5 bases and J lost 4 bases. There are 15 residues in the CDR3. The DNA of the CDR3 is TGTGCCAGCAGTCGACAAGGACAGGGGAGCACTGAAGCTTTCTTT. The encoded protein is CASSRQGQGSTEAFF.

Note on this clonotype: A much larger clone is a single base away; this may be a read error. This chain uses TRBV11-2 with TRBJ2-7, with 11 positions matching TRBD2. V shed 6 bases and J 7 bases; nucleotides not matched to a gene: 11. This CDR3 is built from 15 residues. CDR1 is SGHAT, CDR2 FQNNGV, per germline. The CDR3 protein is CASRSGLAGYNEQYF. The CDR3 region has the DNA TGTGCCAGCAGAAGCGGACTAGCGGGCTACAATGAGCAGTACTTC. The full variable domain, rest sourced from reference TRBV11-2 and TRBJ2-7, is EAGVAQSPRYKIIEKRQSVAFWCNPISGHATLYWYQQILGQGPKLLIQFQNNGVVDDSQLPKDRFSAERLKGVDSTLKIQPAKLEDSAVYLCASRSGLAGYNEQYFGPGTRLTVT.

This clonotype was found many times. V is TRBV6-1 and J is TRBJ2-2; TRBD1 might be the D (5 bases). The germline gives CDR1 MNHNS, CDR2 SASEGT. Trimming removed 7 bases from V and 4 bases from J, with 19 bases in between. This CDR3 has 16 amino acids. The CDR3 here is CASIKEWGVGTGELFF. The CDR3 DNA is TGTGCCAGCATCAAGGAATGGGGCGTCGGCACCGGGGAGCTGTTTTTT.

This chain links TRBV19 with TRBJ2-7; D perhaps matches TRBD2 (6 bases). V lost 1 base and J 6 bases, leaving 13 bases between the germline ends. This CDR3 region has 14 residues. CDR1 is LNHDA, CDR2 SQIVND, per germline (reference sequence). Here the CDR3 reads CASSIGGRLGEQYF. DNA of the CDR3: TGTGCCAGTAGTATAGGAGGGAGGCTCGGCGAGCAGTACTTC.

In this sample, this clonotype turned up many times. The chain has TRBV5-5 and TRBJ2-7; D is unclear. Germline V lookup: CDR1 SGHKS, CDR2 YYEKEE (reference sequence). V was cut by 1 base and J by 9 bases, with 14 bases left in between. There are 13 residues in the CDR3. The DNA for the CDR3 is TGTGCCAGCAGCTTGCTTCGGTCGGGTTGGCAGTACTTC. Protein: CASSLLRSGWQYF.

This clonotype was recorded many times. The gene calls are TRBV19 and TRBJ2-7, with 8 bases lining up with TRBD2. This CDR3 has 18 amino acids. Germline CDR1 LNHDA, CDR2 SQIVND (reference sequence). The J segment lost 2 bases and the V segment lost 5 bases, leaving 17 bases of the junction unmatched. Here the CDR3 reads CASSSILLQAGVPYEQYF. CDR3 nucleotides: TGTGCCAGTAGTTCCATCCTCCTTCAAGCGGGAGTCCCCTACGAGCAGTACTTC.

This clonotype showed up many times. The chain combines TRBV6-1 with TRBJ2-7; TRBD2 matches at 10 bases. Germline V gene data show CDR1 as MNHNS and CDR2 as SASEGT. The CDR3 has 14 residues. Trimming removed 6 bases from V and 5 bases from J; junction bases left unmatched: 7. CDR3 nucleotides: TGTGCCAGCAGGTCGGGACTAGCGATCGACGAGCAGTACTTC. This encodes CASRSGLAIDEQYF.

This clonotype turned up a few times. One end of the junction varies from germline; a read error may be responsible. V and J are TRBV29-1 and TRBJ2-1, with D hard to call. This CDR3 spans 14 amino acids. Looked up from germline, CDR1 is SQVTM and CDR2 is ANQGSEA. The CDR3 DNA sequence: TGCAACGTTGAAGATCGCAGGCCCGGGTATGAGCAGTTCTTC. It encodes CNVEDRRPGYEQFF.

As DNA, the CDR3 is TGTGCCACAGGCCGGGACAGGGGGCTGGGTGAGCAGTTCTTC. Its protein product is CATGRDRGLGEQFF. The chain uses TRBV19 and TRBJ2-1; 12 bases agree with TRBD1. Germline trimming cut 10 bases from V and 9 bases from J; bases unmatched to any gene: 10. The CDR3 has 14 residues. In germline, CDR1 is LNHDA, CDR2 SQIVND (reference sequence).

This clonotype has a count of ten or more. For the CDR3, the DNA is TGCAGTGCTAGCCCCCCTACTGGGAGGGCGTCCTACAATGAGCAGTTCTTC. The encoded protein is CSASPPTGRASYNEQFF. The genes are TRBV20-1 and TRBJ2-1; 7 bases match TRBD2. Germline trimming cut 3 bases from V and 1 base from J; bases unmatched to any gene: 12. The CDR3 contains 17 residues. CDR1 is DFQATT and CDR2 is SNEGSKA in the germline V gene (reference sequence).